A single sample is the source of the 12 T cell receptor beta chains below, sequenced in a study of identical twins (dated by TCRdb to 2016 to 2017). The library came from 5' RACE. The reads were generated on an Illumina HiSeq 2000. TCRdb redid the processing of the public reads, applying fastp at Q25 and MiXCR, and retained in-frame beta chains. Entries that share a CDR3 protein sequence are merged under the most common genes and DNA. The sample contains 500,000 or so distinct CDR3 sequences, roughly an eighth of them found a single time. The ten largest make up approximately 1% of the sample. The same sample was also used in a study of yellow fever vaccine responses in identical twins.

The sequenced sample consisted of CD4+ T cells sorted from blood. The receptors stem from a woman under 30 in good health.

The sample holds many counts of this clonotype. The V and J genes are TRBV20-1 and TRBJ2-7, with D perhaps TRBD1 (5 bases). Germline V lookup: CDR1 DFQATT, CDR2 SNEGSKA (reference sequence). The CDR3 is 14 residues long. The V end was cut by 5 bases, the J end by 4 bases, with 18 bases between. CDR3 DNA: TGCAGTGCTGATTCAGGGCAGGGAAAATACGAGCAGTACTTC. It codes for CSADSGQGKYEQYF.

This clonotype was seen more than once but under ten times. The chain combines TRBV5-1 with TRBJ2-7; TRBD1 might be the D (6 bases). There are 15 residues in the CDR3. V lost 2 bases and J lost 2, with 14 bases in between. The V gene's germline CDR1 is SGHRS and CDR2 YFSETQ. The CDR3 nucleotides read TGCGCCAGCAGCTTCAGGGGCGCAGAGCCCTACGAGCAGTACTTC. This sequence encodes CASSFRGAEPYEQYF.

The chain combines TRBV12-3 or TRBV12-4 with TRBJ2-4; TRBD1 aligns across 8 bases. This CDR3 region has 17 residues. V was clipped by 7 bases and J by 2 bases; unmatched bases: 13. CDR3 amino acids: CASTLDRGVYSKNIQYF. CDR3 DNA: TGTGCCAGCACCCTCGACAGGGGAGTTTATTCCAAAAACATTCAGTACTTC.

The chain carries TRBV25-1 and TRBJ2-5, with a possible D match to TRBD2 (6 bases). V lost 1 base to trimming and J lost 1 base, with 13 bases between them. The CDR3 runs 16 residues. Germline CDR1 is MGHDK and CDR2 is SYGVNS. The CDR3 bases are TGTGCCAGCAGTGAATCGCGGGGAGCGGGCCAAGAGACCCAGTACTTC. Amino acid sequence: CASSESRGAGQETQYF.

This clonotype was observed a few times. The chain has TRBV12-3 or TRBV12-4 and TRBJ1-6; 7 positions agree with TRBD1. This CDR3 is 15 amino acids long. J was trimmed by 5 bases and V by 6 bases; bases with no gene match: 7. CDR3 nucleotide sequence: TGTGCCAGCAGCCCACCGCAGGGGGATAATTCACCCCTCCACTTT. Its protein is CASSPPQGDNSPLHF.

V and J are TRBV15 and TRBJ2-2; the match to TRBD1 covers 9 bases. This CDR3 contains 15 residues. In germline, CDR1 is LNHNV, CDR2 YYDKDF (reference sequence). V shed 2 bases and J 8 bases; nucleotides not matched to a gene: 6. The CDR3 DNA is TGTGCCACCAGCAGACCACCACAGGGGGCTGGGGAGCTGTTTTTT. This codes for CATSRPPQGAGELFF.

This clonotype was recorded at least ten times. The chain has TRBV12-3 or TRBV12-4 and TRBJ1-3; D gene ambiguous. The CDR3 contains 14 residues. With 3 bases removed from V and 0 bases from J, the gap between germline ends came to 6 bases. The CDR3 loop reads CASSFRRSGNTIYF. CDR3 nucleotides: TGTGCCAGCAGTTTCCGTCGCTCTGGAAACACCATATATTTT.

The genes are TRBV3-1 and TRBJ1-1; 12 bases map to TRBD1. In germline, CDR1 is LGHDT, CDR2 YNNKEL (reference sequence). CDR3 size: 13 residues. Trimming at V came to 5 bases and at J to 11 bases, leaving 6 bases not matched to a gene. The chain's CDR3 is CASSGTGGFQAFF. In nucleotides, the CDR3 is TGTGCCAGCAGCGGGACAGGGGGCTTTCAGGCTTTCTTT.

The chain carries TRBV5-1 and TRBJ2-2; 8 bases line up with TRBD2. The CDR3 contains 20 residues. V was clipped by 1 base and J by 1 base; unmatched bases: 15. Germline V gives CDR1 SGHRS, CDR2 YFSETQ. The CDR3 is CASSLRWDELAEQNTGELFF. In DNA form, the CDR3 reads TGCGCCAGCAGCTTGAGGTGGGACGAACTAGCGGAGCAGAACACCGGGGAGCTGTTTTTT.

This clonotype has just a few counts. The rearrangement uses TRBV7-2 and TRBJ1-2; D unresolved. In germline, CDR1 is SGHTA, CDR2 FQGNSA. V gave up 5 bases and J gave up 5 bases, with 15 bases separating them. The CDR3 runs 14 residues. CDR3 nucleotides: TGTGCCAGCAGCCGTCGGGGTGGAAATTATGGCTACACCTTC. It codes for CASSRRGGNYGYTF. Filled out from reference TRBV7-2 and TRBJ1-2, the complete variable domain reads GAGVSQSPSNKVTEKGKDVELRCDPISGHTALYWYRQSLGQGLEFLIYFQGNSAPDKSGLPSDRFSAERTGGSVSTLTIQRTQQEDSAVYLCASSRRGGNYGYTFGSGTRLTVV.

The table lists this clonotype with a few counts. The V and J genes are TRBV12-3 or TRBV12-4 and TRBJ1-5; the D gene is possibly TRBD1 (5 bases). V was pared by 4 bases and J by 5 bases, with 12 bases between. CDR3 length equals 14 residues. CDR3 residues: CASSSGGPYQPQHF. The DNA for the CDR3 is TGTGCCAGCAGTTCCGGGGGACCGTATCAGCCCCAGCATTTT.

This clonotype came up a few times. V gene TRBV12-3 or TRBV12-4 combines with J gene TRBJ2-3, with 11 positions matching TRBD2. The CDR3 consists of 16 residues. V lost 1 base and J lost 4; bases outside the gene matches: 4. CDR3 nucleotide sequence: TGTGCCAGCAGTTTAGGACTAGCGGGACGCGCAGATACGCAGTATTTT. Translation gives CASSLGLAGRADTQYF.